Included here is one TCR beta chain sequence, with context. Its matching antigen is unknown. CDR3 length: 14 amino acids. Germline lookup yields CDR1 LNHDA and CDR2 SQIVND (reference sequence). The J segment lost 5 bases and the V segment lost 3 bases, leaving 3 bases of the junction unmatched. The data are from a study of cytomegalovirus exposure and HLA in healthy donors. Study conclusions and caveats: Published work reported that the classifier diagnosed cytomegalovirus status with high specificity and sensitivity. A previous analysis found most TCR beta V segments productive roughly 90% or roughly 30% of the time. As a later analysis revealed, most CMV-associated TCR beta chains appeared HLA-restricted.

The study ran its PCR with 60 Vbeta and 13 Jbeta primers. Produced via immunoSEQ multiplex PCR; TCRdb's table is partial and in-frame only. The table shows about 130,000 clones, with 65% to 85% occurring only once. Unrecorded immune exposures were likely, despite nominal health at sampling. The sequenced material came from PBMCs. The TCR comes from a man aged 45-60 years in good health and CMV-seronegative. The chain links TRBV19 to TRBJ2-3; 9 bases agree with TRBD2. As DNA, the CDR3 is TGTGCCAGTAGTATCAAGCGGGAGGTAGATACGCAGTATTTT. Protein product: CASSIKREVDTQYF.